These T cell receptor beta chains were read from a single sample in a study of T cells after yellow fever vaccination. Each CDR3 protein is one row after TCRdb ran MiXCR on the 5' RACE reads. The sample consists of under 200,000 distinct CDR3 sequences, 8% to 13% of them appearing once. This sample comprised CD8+ T cells sorted from PBMCs, obtained 15 days after the yellow fever booster vaccination. The receptors here all came from a man younger than 35 who received the YFV17D yellow fever vaccine. Both conserved end residues are part of each CDR3. The order of the fields is D gene, J gene, V gene, clone size, CDR3 DNA, CDR3 protein. D genes are given only for firm matches. Clone size is shown for a subset of rows, as once, few, many or a class of expanded clone.

d_call: TRBD2; j_call: TRBJ2-1; v_call: TRBV7-2; clone_size: .; cdr3_nt: TGTGCCAGCAGTCTCATGGGCGGGGGAAACTACAATGAGCAGTTCTTC; cdr3_aa: CASSLMGGGNYNEQFF
d_call: .; j_call: TRBJ2-2; v_call: TRBV9; clone_size: .; cdr3_nt: TGTGCCAGCAGCGGTATCGGGGAGCTGTTTTTT; cdr3_aa: CASSGIGELFF
d_call: .; j_call: TRBJ1-1; v_call: TRBV6-2/TRBV6-3; clone_size: .; cdr3_nt: TGTGCCAGCAGTTACGAGGCTGGACTGAACACTGAAGCTTTCTTT; cdr3_aa: CASSYEAGLNTEAFF
d_call: TRBD2; j_call: TRBJ2-3; v_call: TRBV6-5; clone_size: .; cdr3_nt: TGTGCCAGCAGAGGGGCGGGAGGGGCCCATTTT; cdr3_aa: CASRGAGGAHF
d_call: TRBD1; j_call: TRBJ1-2; v_call: TRBV6-6; clone_size: .; cdr3_nt: TGTGCCAGCAGTTACTGGCCGGGGACAGACTCCTATGGCTACACCTTC; cdr3_aa: CASSYWPGTDSYGYTF
d_call: .; j_call: TRBJ2-5; v_call: TRBV15; clone_size: .; cdr3_nt: TGTGCCACCAGCAGAGCGATTAGCGGAGTACAAGAGACCCAGTACTTC; cdr3_aa: CATSRAISGVQETQYF
d_call: TRBD1; j_call: TRBJ1-1; v_call: TRBV29-1; clone_size: .; cdr3_nt: TGCAGCGCTGGACAGGGGATGAACACTGAAGCTTTCTTT; cdr3_aa: CSAGQGMNTEAFF
d_call: .; j_call: TRBJ2-1; v_call: TRBV3-1; clone_size: many; cdr3_nt: TGTGCCAGCAGCCAGGGGGGAGAAGGGTACAATGAGCAGTTCTTC; cdr3_aa: CASSQGGEGYNEQFF
d_call: .; j_call: TRBJ2-2; v_call: TRBV7-2; clone_size: many; cdr3_nt: TGTGCCAGCAGTCCGGTTGGTGTCACCGGGGAGCTGTTTTTT; cdr3_aa: CASSPVGVTGELFF
d_call: .; j_call: TRBJ2-5; v_call: TRBV5-1; clone_size: few; cdr3_nt: TGCGCCAGCAGCTTGGGGAGCCAACGGACCCAGTACTTC; cdr3_aa: CASSLGSQRTQYF
d_call: TRBD1; j_call: TRBJ2-1; v_call: TRBV29-1; clone_size: .; cdr3_nt: TGCAGTACCGAATGGGACAGGGGGCGAAATGAGCAGTTCTTC; cdr3_aa: CSTEWDRGRNEQFF
d_call: .; j_call: TRBJ2-3; v_call: TRBV27; clone_size: many; cdr3_nt: TGTGCCAGCAGTTCCCCGGGGGTCACAGATACGCAGTATTTT; cdr3_aa: CASSSPGVTDTQYF
d_call: .; j_call: TRBJ1-4; v_call: TRBV4-1; clone_size: many; cdr3_nt: TGCGCCAGCAGCCAAGTGGGGGAACTGTTTTTT; cdr3_aa: CASSQVGELFF
d_call: .; j_call: TRBJ2-7; v_call: TRBV12-3/TRBV12-4; clone_size: many; cdr3_nt: TGTGCCAGCAGAATTGGACAGACCTACGAGCAGTACTTC; cdr3_aa: CASRIGQTYEQYF
d_call: TRBD1; j_call: TRBJ2-7; v_call: TRBV27; clone_size: few; cdr3_nt: TGTGCCAGCAGTCCGTACAGGGGGTTGAGCTCCTACGAGCAGTACTTC; cdr3_aa: CASSPYRGLSSYEQYF
d_call: .; j_call: TRBJ2-3; v_call: TRBV6-2/TRBV6-3; clone_size: few; cdr3_nt: TGTGCCAGCAGTCCTACAGGGCGAGGGACAGATACGCAGTATTTT; cdr3_aa: CASSPTGRGTDTQYF
d_call: TRBD2; j_call: TRBJ2-3; v_call: TRBV27; clone_size: few; cdr3_nt: TGTGCCAGCAGTTTAGCGGGGGGGCGTCGAGATACGCAGTATTTT; cdr3_aa: CASSLAGGRRDTQYF
d_call: .; j_call: TRBJ2-2; v_call: TRBV29-1; clone_size: few; cdr3_nt: TGCAGCGTAAATTCGGGGCTCGGGGAGCTGTTTTTT; cdr3_aa: CSVNSGLGELFF
d_call: TRBD2; j_call: TRBJ2-1; v_call: TRBV19; clone_size: .; cdr3_nt: TGTGCCAGTAGTAGACTAGCGGGGTCCTACAATGAGCAGTTCTTC; cdr3_aa: CASSRLAGSYNEQFF
d_call: .; j_call: TRBJ2-7; v_call: TRBV6-1; clone_size: few; cdr3_nt: TGTGCCAGCAGTGTCAGGGGAGCGTCCTACGAGCAGTACTTC; cdr3_aa: CASSVRGASYEQYF
d_call: .; j_call: TRBJ1-5; v_call: TRBV19; clone_size: .; cdr3_nt: TGTGCCAGTAGCCCCTCCTCTTGGAGCAATCAGCCCCAGCATTTT; cdr3_aa: CASSPSSWSNQPQHF
d_call: .; j_call: TRBJ2-3; v_call: TRBV6-2/TRBV6-3; clone_size: .; cdr3_nt: TGTGCCAGCAGTTCCTTCCAGGGGTCAGATACGCAGTATTTT; cdr3_aa: CASSSFQGSDTQYF
d_call: TRBD1; j_call: TRBJ2-2; v_call: TRBV7-9; clone_size: .; cdr3_nt: TGTGCCAGCAGCTTAGGCCGGACAGGGGACACCGGGGAGCTGTTTTTT; cdr3_aa: CASSLGRTGDTGELFF
d_call: TRBD2; j_call: TRBJ2-1; v_call: TRBV20-1; clone_size: .; cdr3_nt: TGCAGTGCTAGAGACTCTAGCGGGTGGCAGTTCTTC; cdr3_aa: CSARDSSGWQFF
d_call: .; j_call: TRBJ2-2; v_call: TRBV7-9; clone_size: many; cdr3_nt: TGTGCCAGCAGCTTAAGCACACCGATCGGGGAGCTGTTTTTT; cdr3_aa: CASSLSTPIGELFF
d_call: .; j_call: TRBJ2-3; v_call: TRBV7-8; clone_size: few; cdr3_nt: TGTGCCAGCAGCTTGGGGTTTTCAGATACGCAGTATTTT; cdr3_aa: CASSLGFSDTQYF
d_call: .; j_call: TRBJ2-5; v_call: TRBV6-5; clone_size: many; cdr3_nt: TGTGCCAGCAGTTATTTATTAGGGGGTCGTCAGGAGACCCAGTACTTC; cdr3_aa: CASSYLLGGRQETQYF
d_call: .; j_call: TRBJ1-1; v_call: TRBV7-2; clone_size: few; cdr3_nt: TGTGCCAGCAGCCTAGAAGCTTTCTTT; cdr3_aa: CASSLEAFF
d_call: .; j_call: TRBJ2-7; v_call: TRBV5-4; clone_size: .; cdr3_nt: TGTGCCAGCAGCTTTAAGGGGAGCTCCTACGAGCAGTACTTC; cdr3_aa: CASSFKGSSYEQYF
d_call: .; j_call: TRBJ2-1; v_call: TRBV6-5; clone_size: few; cdr3_nt: TGTGCCAGCAGCAGGGGGGTTCCAAATGAGCAGTTCTTC; cdr3_aa: CASSRGVPNEQFF
d_call: .; j_call: TRBJ1-5; v_call: TRBV13; clone_size: few; cdr3_nt: TGTGCCAGCAGCAACAGGAATCAGCCCCAGCATTTT; cdr3_aa: CASSNRNQPQHF
d_call: .; j_call: TRBJ2-7; v_call: TRBV29-1; clone_size: few; cdr3_nt: TGCAGCGTTTACCCGGGACGGGGAGCCTACGAGCAGTACTTC; cdr3_aa: CSVYPGRGAYEQYF
d_call: .; j_call: TRBJ1-5; v_call: TRBV20-1; clone_size: few; cdr3_nt: TGCAGTGCTTCCCAACATCTTAATCAGCCCCAGCATTTT; cdr3_aa: CSASQHLNQPQHF
d_call: TRBD1; j_call: TRBJ1-4; v_call: TRBV7-2; clone_size: .; cdr3_nt: TGTGCCAGCAGCTTCAGGACAGGGTCTTTCAATGAAAAACTGTTTTTT; cdr3_aa: CASSFRTGSFNEKLFF
d_call: TRBD1; j_call: TRBJ1-2; v_call: TRBV5-1; clone_size: few; cdr3_nt: TGCGCCAGCAGCACCGGACAGGGGACCTATGGCTACACCTTC; cdr3_aa: CASSTGQGTYGYTF
d_call: TRBD1; j_call: TRBJ1-6; v_call: TRBV4-1; clone_size: many; cdr3_nt: TGCGCCAGCAGCCAGATTGGACAGGGGAATTATAATTCACCCCTCCACTTT; cdr3_aa: CASSQIGQGNYNSPLHF